This entry lists 8 T cell receptor beta chains sequenced from one sample in a study of human T cells and chemical hapten exposure. MiXCR was run by TCRdb on the RACE reads, yielding one entry per CDR3 protein. The sample lists about 380,000 distinct CDR3 sequences; roughly 5% were seen once. As to time point: patch test 1, 2 weeks after DPC sensitization. The treatment was: therapeutic diphenylcyclopropenone sensitization with weekly scalp DPC. Specimen: whole blood, collected in connection with sensitization to the hapten diphenylcyclopropenone (DPC). The receptors were gathered from a woman between 50 and 59 years old with alopecia areata. Some clones in this sample may be carry-over from other donors' samples.

This clonotype was seen repeatedly, ten times or more. The CDR3 sequence is CASSPNRGLNYGYTF. Here the CDR3 DNA reads TGTGCCAGCAGCCCCAACAGGGGGCTAAACTATGGCTACACCTTC. The rearrangement uses TRBV7-8 and TRBJ1-2; 9 nucleotides line up with TRBD1. The CDR3 length is 15 residues. Trimming cost V 5 bases and J 2 bases; bases outside gene matches: 6. The germline gives CDR1 SGHVS, CDR2 FQNEAQ.

The chain is built from TRBV10-3 and TRBJ1-6, with TRBD1 matching over 10 bases. The CDR3 extends over 16 amino acids. CDR1 is ENHRY and CDR2 is SYGVKD in the germline V gene. V shed 5 bases and J 7 bases; nucleotides not matched to a gene: 8. The CDR3: CAISSSGQGRNSPLHF. For the CDR3, the DNA is TGTGCCATCAGTTCCTCGGGACAGGGGAGGAATTCACCCCTCCACTTT.

This clonotype came up many times. The J gene is TRBJ1-1, the V gene TRBV3-1; possibly TRBD1 for D (6 bases). CDR3 length: 15 amino acids. Trimming stripped 1 base from V and 3 bases from J, with 12 bases between. Germline CDR1 is LGHDT and CDR2 is YNNKEL (reference sequence). CDR3 in DNA: TGTGCCAGCAGCCAAGTAAGAAGGGGGGACACTGAAGCTTTCTTT. As protein: CASSQVRRGDTEAFF.

This clonotype was recorded a few times. V gene TRBV19 combines with J gene TRBJ1-1; the D gene is possibly TRBD1 (5 bases). The CDR3 runs 12 residues. Between the trimmed V and J ends, which lost 1 base and 9 bases, there was a span of 9 bases. The germline V gene encodes CDR1 LNHDA and CDR2 SQIVND (reference sequence). CDR3 region: CASSIGQSQAFF. The CDR3 DNA follows: TGTGCCAGTAGTATAGGACAGTCTCAAGCTTTCTTT.

A few counts support this clonotype. The chain has TRBV20-1 and TRBJ2-4; D unclear. The V end lost 4 bases, the J end lost 2 bases, and 6 bases lay between the germline ends. There are 12 residues in the CDR3. Germline V lookup: CDR1 DFQATT, CDR2 SNEGSKA (reference sequence). CDR3 bases: TGCAGTGCTAAGACTCCCAAAAACATTCAGTACTTC. Protein product: CSAKTPKNIQYF.

This chain joins TRBV19 and TRBJ2-1, with unresolved D. V was pared by 5 bases and J by 7 bases, with 9 bases between. Germline V gene lookup returns CDR1 LNHDA and CDR2 SQIVND (reference sequence). CDR3 length: 12 residues. The CDR3 bases are TGTGCCAGTAGTCTTATTCGGAATGAGCAGTTCTTC. Amino acids: CASSLIRNEQFF.

This clonotype occurred many times. The V call is TRBV12-3 or TRBV12-4, the J call TRBJ1-1; a possible D gene is TRBD1 (5 bases). Trimming removed 5 bases from V and 7 bases from J, with 11 bases in between. The CDR3 is 12 residues long. Here the CDR3 reads CASSKQAGEAFF. For the CDR3, the DNA is TGTGCCAGCAGTAAACAGGCAGGTGAAGCTTTCTTT.

This clonotype has more than one count but fewer than ten. This rearrangement joins TRBV2 to TRBJ2-2; D unresolved. The CDR3 is 12 residues long. Looked up from germline, CDR1 is SNHLY and CDR2 is FYNNEI. Trimming shortened V by 6 bases and J by 6 bases, and 8 bases separated the two germline ends. The CDR3 reads CASSPVAGELFF. As DNA, the CDR3 is TGTGCCAGCAGCCCCGTGGCCGGGGAGCTGTTTTTT.